This entry concerns a single TCR beta chain. Its antigen is unknown. Data came from immunoSEQ multiplex PCR; TCRdb stores just in-frame clones and leaves some out. The sample lists about 43,000 clones, roughly 82% occurring once. Time point in this sample: blood 4 weeks post-SBRT, at nephrectomy. Treatment meaning: 15 Gy SBRT to primary tumor, nephrectomy 4 weeks later. Radiation-treated patients gave blood at baseline, week 2 and week 4. This entry belongs to a study of radiation and T cells in renal cell carcinoma. General study points: Top tumor clonotypes rose in blood 2 weeks post-radiation, then contracted.

In germline, CDR1 is SGHKS, CDR2 YYEKEE (reference sequence). The CDR3 totals 16 residues. Deletions cut 2 bases from V and 0 bases from J, with 13 bases between. The receptor comes from a woman in her 70s with renal cell carcinoma. The material was blood, obtained from a patient whose treatment included radiotherapy and nephrectomy. The chain recombines TRBV5-5 with TRBJ2-3; D might be TRBD1 or TRBD2, each matching 5 bases. The CDR3 loop is CASSFRVGASTDTQYF. For the CDR3, the DNA is TGTGCCAGCAGCTTCCGGGTCGGGGCGAGCACAGATACGCAGTATTTT. Complete variable domain (other parts from reference TRBV5-5 and TRBJ2-3): DAGVTQSPTHLIKTRGQQVTLRCSPISGHKSVSWYQQVLGQGPQFIFQYYEKEERGRGNFPDRFSARQFPNYSSELNVNALLLGDSALYLCASSFRVGASTDTQYFGPGTRLTVL.